This T cell receptor beta chain originates from a study of patients and donors after allogeneic stem cell transplantation (dated by TCRdb to between 2020 and 2021). Receptors were amplified or captured by RT-PCR. Sequencing took place on a NextSeq 550. TCRdb itself trimmed the public reads at Q25 with fastp, ran MiXCR and retained productive beta chains. Rows are combined by CDR3 protein, so each entry shows the most common genes and DNA. The sample yields approximately 410,000 distinct CDR3 sequences; under 20% were counted once. Around 6.8% of the sample comes from the top ten. The CDR3 contains 12 residues, cysteine and phenylalanine counted. The CDR3 DNA has 36 bases and is translated from base 1. V is clipped by 1 base and J by 10 bases, and the sequence between their germline boundaries is 9 bases long. CDR1 and CDR2 were assigned from the germline V gene (reference sequence) as SEHNR and FQNEAQ.

To note about this clonotype: Its antigen has not been determined. Nothing much larger sits one base from this clone, and base qualities are not available.

The V and J genes are TRBV7-9 and TRBJ2-3, with the D gene uncertain. The source of this sequence is a human donor who was either an allogeneic HSCT recipient or a stem cell or donor lymphocyte infusion donor (not recorded which). It is not recorded whose cells these are; they may come from a transplant donor. Source material: blood, either unsorted or a sorted T cell fraction (not recorded which). The CDR3 protein is CASSLVEASQYF. The base sequence is TGTGCCAGCAGCTTAGTGGAAGCATCGCAGTATTTT.